The 23 T cell receptor beta chains below come from one sample, sequenced in a study of Ad26.COV2.S vaccination and SARS-CoV-2 variants. Documented treatment: roughly 20 received Ad26.COV2.S at low or high dose, single or two shots; several received placebo; per-sample allocation not given. All samples were drawn on day 63, counting from the first vaccine or placebo injection. TCRdb's table, derived via immunoSEQ multiplex PCR, lists solely in-frame clones and lacks some. The sample has roughly 510,000 clones; around 88% are singletons. This specimen was peripheral blood, taken in a trial of Ad26.COV2.S vaccine versus placebo. The receptors originated from a person aged 18-65 years who received the Ad26.COV2.S COVID-19 vaccine or a placebo.

Here the CDR3 DNA reads TGTGCCAGCAGCCAAGACCCCCAATCACCCCTCCACTTT. Translation gives CASSQDPQSPLHF. V usage is TRBV4-2 and J usage is TRBJ1-6, with D unclear. V was trimmed by 0 bases and J by 10 bases, leaving 7 bases between them. Germline V lookup: CDR1 LGHNA, CDR2 YNFKEQ. The CDR3 length is 13 residues.

The chain joins TRBV29-1 to TRBJ2-7; 8 nucleotides match TRBD1. CDR1 and CDR2 (germline): SQVTM, ANQGSEA. The CDR3 loop spans 9 amino acids. V gave up 6 bases and J gave up 11 bases; unmatched junction bases: 3. In DNA form, the CDR3 reads TGCAGCGTCCTGACAGGGGAGTACTTC. Translation: CSVLTGEYF.

The chain uses TRBV7-9 and TRBJ1-4; maybe TRBD1 (5 bases). CDR3 length equals 15 residues. Germline values: CDR1 SEHNR, CDR2 FQNEAQ (reference sequence). V lost 5 bases and J lost 7, with 17 bases in between. CDR3 DNA: TGTGCCAGCAGCCGATCCGGGACTTGGGGTGAAAAACTGTTTTTT. It is translated as CASSRSGTWGEKLFF.

The chain couples TRBV3-1 (or the pseudogene TRBV3-2) to TRBJ2-3; 8 bases align to TRBD2. Looked up from germline, CDR1 is LGHDT and CDR2 is YNNKEL (reference sequence). CDR3 length equals 17 residues. After removal of 4 bases from V and 8 bases from J, the junction contained 17 bases not matched to a gene. For the CDR3, the DNA is TGTGCCAGCAGCCTCACTTTTAGCGGGGCCGGGGCGGGTACGCAGTATTTT. It translates to CASSLTFSGAGAGTQYF.

The chain recombines TRBV11-1 with TRBJ2-5; possible D gene TRBD1, 5 bases. The CDR3 has 15 residues. The V gene lost 2 bases and the J gene lost 5 bases, with 15 bases spanning the gap. CDR1 SGHAT and CDR2 FQDESV come from the germline V gene (reference sequence). The CDR3 loop is CASSLLARVVETQYF. The CDR3 DNA follows: TGTGCCAGCAGCTTATTGGCCAGGGTGGTTGAGACCCAGTACTTC.

This chain joins TRBV28 and TRBJ1-1, with no clear D. Germline assignment: CDR1 MDHEN and CDR2 SYDVKM. V was clipped by 3 bases and J by 7 bases, with 9 bases between them. The CDR3 extends over 12 amino acids. CDR3 region: CASSLLGYEAFF. DNA for the CDR3: TGTGCCAGCAGTTTGCTTGGGTATGAAGCTTTCTTT.

The chain employs TRBV11-1 and TRBJ2-5, with D perhaps TRBD1 (6 bases). CDR3 length: 16 amino acids. CDR1 is SGHAT, CDR2 FQDESV, per germline (reference sequence). V was clipped by 2 bases and J by 2 bases, with 15 bases between them. The CDR3 spells CASSLLQGNLQETQYF. In DNA form, the CDR3 reads TGTGCCAGCAGCTTACTACAGGGCAACTTGCAAGAGACCCAGTACTTC.

The rearrangement joins TRBV2 to TRBJ1-1; D ambiguous. Germline CDR1 reads SNHLY; CDR2 reads FYNNEI. The CDR3 sequence is 12 residues long. The V and J ends lost 5 bases and 4 bases respectively, with 8 bases between them. This CDR3 is CASSFAGTEAFF. CDR3 bases: TGTGCCAGCAGTTTCGCTGGCACTGAAGCTTTCTTT.

The chain combines TRBV5-1 with TRBJ2-3; weak D call: TRBD2 (6 bases). This CDR3 region has 15 residues. Germline CDR1 and CDR2: SGHRS and YFSETQ. The V gene lost 0 bases and the J gene lost 2 bases, with 10 bases spanning the gap. The CDR3 DNA sequence: TGCGCCAGCAGCTTGGAAGCGGGTCCCACAGATACGCAGTATTTT. Amino acids: CASSLEAGPTDTQYF.

The chain carries TRBV30 and TRBJ1-2; D unclear. CDR1 and CDR2 (germline): GTSNPN, SVGIG (reference sequence). This CDR3 contains 13 residues. V gave up 2 bases and J gave up 4 bases, with 11 bases separating them. The CDR3 region has the DNA TGTGCCTGGAGTCCCCCCCCTCTCTATGGCTACACCTTC. The encoded protein is CAWSPPPLYGYTF.

The rearrangement uses TRBV19 and TRBJ2-1; TRBD2 matches 10 bases. Germline trimming cut 7 bases from V and 0 bases from J; bases unmatched to any gene: 3. There are 15 residues in the CDR3. Germline CDR1 reads LNHDA; CDR2 reads SQIVND (reference sequence). This CDR3 reads CASKAGGSSYNEQFF. The CDR3 DNA reads as TGTGCCAGTAAAGCGGGGGGGAGCTCCTACAATGAGCAGTTCTTC.

This chain joins TRBV13 and TRBJ2-2; D perhaps matches TRBD1 (7 bases). The V gene lost 5 bases and the J gene lost 0 bases, with 16 bases spanning the gap. Looked up from germline, CDR1 is PRHDT and CDR2 is FYEKMQ (reference sequence). The CDR3 has 17 residues. The CDR3 DNA reads TGTGCCAGCAGCACTGACAGGGAGCGGGCGAACACCGGGGAGCTGTTTTTT. As protein: CASSTDRERANTGELFF.

The J gene is TRBJ2-2, the V gene TRBV18, with 8 positions matching TRBD2. V lost 4 bases, J lost 6 bases, and 7 bases stayed unmatched. The CDR3 covers 15 residues. Germline CDR1 reads KGHSH; CDR2 reads LQKENI. The CDR3 loop reads CASSLSGLVAGELFF. The CDR3 DNA follows: TGTGCCAGCTCACTATCGGGACTAGTGGCCGGGGAGCTGTTTTTT.

The chain combines TRBV19 with TRBJ2-1, with TRBD2 as a possible D gene (6 bases). The ends were cut back, 5 bases at V and 0 bases at J, with 14 bases in the middle. The CDR3 totals 16 residues. The germline CDR1 and CDR2 sequences are LNHDA and SQIVND (reference sequence). The CDR3: CASSGSSGLSYNEQFF. The CDR3 DNA follows: TGTGCCAGTAGTGGATCCAGCGGGCTCTCCTACAATGAGCAGTTCTTC.

This sequence joins TRBV24-1 and TRBJ2-7, with D possibly matching TRBD1 (5 bases). Looked up from germline, CDR1 is KGHDR and CDR2 is SFDVKD. CDR3 length equals 14 residues. Trimming took off 4 bases at V and 5 bases at J, with 14 bases between the two ends. CDR3 residues: CATSEGGATDEQYF. CDR3 in DNA: TGTGCCACCAGTGAGGGTGGGGCTACCGACGAGCAGTACTTC.

The chain joins TRBV7-2 to TRBJ2-3; no firm D call. V was pared by 4 bases and J by 5 bases, with 10 bases between. CDR1 is SGHTA, CDR2 FQGNSA, per germline. The CDR3 has 13 amino acids. CDR3 nucleotide sequence: TGTGCCAGCAGCTCCTCCTTTGGAGATACGCAGTATTTT. Its translation is CASSSSFGDTQYF.

V gene TRBV5-6 combines with J gene TRBJ1-2, with D uncertain. This CDR3 spans 13 amino acids. Germline-derived CDR1 and CDR2 are SGHDT and YYEEEE. Trimming took off 5 bases at V and 1 base at J, with 9 bases between the two ends. The CDR3 is CASRVTGNYGYTF. CDR3 in DNA: TGTGCCAGCAGGGTGACGGGTAACTATGGCTACACCTTC.

The genes are TRBV29-1 and TRBJ1-2; D gene unclear. Trimming took off 3 bases at V and 8 bases at J, with 10 bases between the two ends. This CDR3 comprises 11 residues. CDR1 and CDR2 (germline): SQVTM, ANQGSEA. Here the CDR3 DNA reads TGCAGCGTTGATACGGGTGGGGGCTACACCTTC. This sequence encodes CSVDTGGGYTF.

This rearrangement joins TRBV2 to TRBJ1-1, with D possibly matching TRBD1 (5 bases). Germline values: CDR1 SNHLY, CDR2 FYNNEI. The CDR3 is 12 amino acids. Trimming cost V 7 bases and J 7 bases, with 13 bases left between them. CDR3 DNA sequence: TGTGCCAGCAACTCTGGGGGGGGTGAAGCTTTCTTT. It translates to CASNSGGGEAFF.

In DNA form, the CDR3 reads TGTGCCTGGAGTCAGGGCAGAACCTACGAGCAGTACTTC. This codes for CAWSQGRTYEQYF. This chain uses TRBV30 with TRBJ2-7, with a possible D match to TRBD1 (5 bases). This CDR3 has 13 amino acids. The germline CDR1 and CDR2 sequences are GTSNPN and SVGIG (reference sequence). Deletions cut 2 bases from V and 2 bases from J, with 10 bases between. Using reference TRBV30 and TRBJ2-7 for the parts outside the CDR3, the full variable domain is SQTIHQWPATLVQPVGSPLSLECTVEGTSNPNLYWYRQAAGRGLQLLFYSVGIGQISSEVPQNLSASRPQDRQFILSSKKLLLSDSGFYLCAWSQGRTYEQYFGPGTRLTVT.

This chain links TRBV24-1 with TRBJ2-7; maybe TRBD1 (6 bases). Germline V lookup: CDR1 KGHDR, CDR2 SFDVKD. The germline V and J ends were trimmed by 4 bases and 2 bases, with 14 bases remaining between them. This CDR3 has 15 amino acids. CDR3 in amino acids: CATSDPRQATYEQYF. In DNA, the CDR3 is TGTGCCACCAGTGACCCACGACAGGCCACCTACGAGCAGTACTTC.

This clone has a handful of counts. V and J are TRBV6-2 or TRBV6-3 and TRBJ1-2; TRBD1 matches at 8 bases. The germline V gene encodes CDR1 MNHEY and CDR2 SVGEGT. V lost 4 bases to trimming and J lost 0 bases; unmatched junction nucleotides: 7. The CDR3 consists of 16 residues. The CDR3 nucleotides are TGTGCCAGCAGTTCTGCGGGACAGGCAGCTAACTATGGCTACACCTTC. This codes for CASSSAGQAANYGYTF.

The V and J genes are TRBV28 and TRBJ1-5, with a weak D call TRBD1 (6 bases). Germline V gene sequence: CDR1 MDHEN, CDR2 SYDVKM. This CDR3 has 18 amino acids. V gave up 3 bases and J gave up 8 bases, with 26 bases separating them. CDR3 in amino acids: CASSFGQLQAGLHEPQHF. The CDR3 nucleotides are TGTGCCAGCAGTTTCGGACAGCTCCAAGCCGGGTTGCATGAGCCCCAGCATTTT.